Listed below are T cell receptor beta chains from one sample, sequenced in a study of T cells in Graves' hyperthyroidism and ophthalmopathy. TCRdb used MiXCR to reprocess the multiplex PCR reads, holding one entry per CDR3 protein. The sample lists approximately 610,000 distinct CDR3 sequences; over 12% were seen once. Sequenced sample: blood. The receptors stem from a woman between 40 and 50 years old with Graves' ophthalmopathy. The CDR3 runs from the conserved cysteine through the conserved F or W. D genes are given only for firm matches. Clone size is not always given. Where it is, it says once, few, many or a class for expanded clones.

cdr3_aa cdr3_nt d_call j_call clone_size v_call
CASSDPGRLGGEAFF TGTGCCAGCAGTGACCCTGGACGACTCGGTGGTGAAGCTTTCTTT - TRBJ1-1 - TRBV6-2/TRBV6-3
CASSLRQGTTEAFF TGTGCCAGCAGTTTACGACAGGGTACCACTGAAGCTTTCTTT TRBD1 TRBJ1-1 many TRBV27
CASSSDRGSGRSTEAFF TGTGCCAGCAGTTCAGACAGGGGAAGCGGAAGAAGCACTGAAGCTTTCTTT TRBD1 TRBJ1-1 many TRBV6-2/TRBV6-3
CSARAGTGSGRAFF TGCAGTGCTAGAGCCGGGACAGGGAGTGGAAGGGCTTTCTTT TRBD1 TRBJ1-1 many TRBV20-1
CASSNGLLQGLYF TGCGCCAGCAGCAATGGCCTATTACAGGGTCTGTACTTC - TRBJ2-7 many TRBV5-1
CASSLSLTSTSYEQYF TGTGCCAGCAGTTTATCTTTGACTAGCACCTCCTACGAGCAGTACTTC TRBD2 TRBJ2-7 - TRBV28
CASSFIGGAYEQYF TGTGCCAGCAGCTTTATCGGCGGGGCCTACGAGCAGTACTTC - TRBJ2-7 many TRBV7-8
CAGAVAGSYEQYF TGTGCCGGCGCGGTAGCGGGATCCTACGAGCAGTACTTC TRBD2 TRBJ2-7 many TRBV6-1
CSAGAGPQDYEQYF TGCAGTGCCGGGGCAGGCCCACAGGACTACGAGCAGTACTTC - TRBJ2-7 many TRBV20-1
CASSNTGVTYEQYF TGTGCCAGCAGTAATACAGGGGTGACCTACGAGCAGTACTTC TRBD1 TRBJ2-7 - TRBV28
CASSLSGTDGSTEQYF TGTGCCAGCAGCTTGAGCGGGACAGACGGTTCTACGGAGCAGTACTTC - TRBJ2-7 many TRBV7-2
CAIRPTGDTEAFF TGTGCCATCAGACCGACAGGGGACACTGAAGCTTTCTTT TRBD1 TRBJ1-1 many TRBV10-3
CASSLLGQSETQYF TGCGCCAGCAGCTTGTTGGGGCAAAGCGAGACCCAGTACTTC - TRBJ2-5 many TRBV5-1
CASSYGPSPANTGELFF TGTGCCAGCAGTTACGGTCCGAGCCCGGCGAACACCGGGGAGCTGTTTTTT - TRBJ2-2 many TRBV6-5
CASSYDRGWPQHF TGTGCCAGCAGTTACGACAGGGGATGGCCCCAGCATTTT TRBD1 TRBJ1-5 many TRBV12-3/TRBV12-4
CATSEGGWTEAFF TGTGCCACCAGCGAGGGGGGTTGGACTGAAGCTTTCTTT - TRBJ1-1 many TRBV15
CAWSSPLRALTDGYTF TGTGCCTGGAGTTCGCCCCTTAGGGCCCTGACGGATGGCTACACCTTC - TRBJ1-2 - TRBV30
CASSVKLGTDQETQYF TGTGCCAGCAGTGTTAAACTCGGGACAGACCAAGAGACCCAGTACTTC TRBD1 TRBJ2-5 many TRBV6-2/TRBV6-3
CASSDTSGRRGYNEQFF TGTGCCAGCAGTGATACTAGCGGGAGGCGTGGGTACAATGAGCAGTTCTTC TRBD2 TRBJ2-1 - TRBV2
CSADPNAGQETQYF TGCAGTGCCGACCCAAACGCAGGGCAAGAGACCCAGTACTTC - TRBJ2-5 - TRBV20-1
CAWVAGGGYNEQFF TGTGCCTGGGTAGCGGGAGGGGGCTACAATGAGCAGTTCTTC TRBD2 TRBJ2-1 - TRBV30
CASSRQRRTGNTIYF TGTGCCAGCAGTCGACAGAGGCGAACGGGAAACACCATATATTTT - TRBJ1-3 many TRBV6-1
CASSLEGSGATGELFF TGTGCCAGCAGCTTAGAGGGTAGCGGGGCAACCGGGGAGCTGTTTTTT TRBD2 TRBJ2-2 - TRBV3-1
CASSQLAGGPPAYQETQYF TGTGCCAGCAGCCAACTAGCGGGGGGGCCCCCTGCTTACCAAGAGACCCAGTACTTC TRBD2 TRBJ2-5 - TRBV12-3/TRBV12-4
CASRRTENTYEQYF TGCGCCAGCAGGCGGACAGAGAACACCTACGAGCAGTACTTC - TRBJ2-7 many TRBV5-1
CAWSTPGQGNQPQHF TGTGCCTGGAGTACCCCGGGACAGGGGAATCAGCCCCAGCATTTT TRBD1 TRBJ1-5 many TRBV30
CASSFAGAEETQYF TGTGCCAGCAGTTTCGCCGGGGCAGAAGAGACCCAGTACTTC - TRBJ2-5 few TRBV6-5
CASSFAGGGTGELFF TGTGCCAGCAGTTTTGCCGGGGGCGGAACCGGGGAGCTGTTTTTT - TRBJ2-2 few TRBV12-3/TRBV12-4
CSASRLAGNLGTQYF TGCAGTGCTAGTAGGCTAGCGGGAAACCTCGGGACCCAGTACTTC TRBD2 TRBJ2-5 once TRBV20-1
CSAGVWGLNYGYTF TGCAGTGCTGGAGTGTGGGGGCTTAACTATGGCTACACCTTC - TRBJ1-2 - TRBV20-1
CASSSRNRDSPGDTEAFF TGTGCCAGCAGTTCCCGGAACCGGGACTCGCCGGGAGACACTGAAGCTTTCTTT - TRBJ1-1 many TRBV27
CASSEGTGILGPQHF TGTGCCAGCAGCGAAGGGACAGGGATCTTAGGGCCCCAGCATTTT TRBD1 TRBJ1-5 many TRBV9
CASSLAQGAGSEAFF TGCGCCAGCAGCTTGGCCCAGGGGGCAGGCTCTGAAGCTTTCTTT TRBD1 TRBJ1-1 many TRBV5-1
CATSDLTGGETQYF TGTGCCACCAGTGATCTCACAGGGGGAGAGACCCAGTACTTC TRBD1 TRBJ2-5 many TRBV24-1
CAWTMNTGELFF TGTGCCTGGACAATGAACACCGGGGAGCTGTTTTTT - TRBJ2-2 few TRBV30
CASSFGQPNYGYTF TGTGCCAGCAGCTTCGGGCAGCCTAACTATGGCTACACCTTC - TRBJ1-2 many TRBV13
CASSFTGGVYEQYF TGTGCCAGCAGTTTTACGGGAGGAGTCTACGAGCAGTACTTC TRBD2 TRBJ2-7 many TRBV12-3/TRBV12-4
CASSTPHSTEAFF TGTGCCAGCAGTACGCCACACAGCACTGAAGCTTTCTTT - TRBJ1-1 many TRBV28
CAWSTGLGGYTF TGTGCCTGGAGTACAGGGTTGGGTGGCTACACCTTC - TRBJ1-2 many TRBV30
CATTGTGVYEQYF TGTGCCACTACCGGGACAGGGGTCTACGAGCAGTACTTC TRBD1 TRBJ2-7 many TRBV6-4
CASSQVGGGPPGWETQYF TGTGCCAGCAGCCAAGTGGGGGGGGGACCTCCAGGTTGGGAGACCCAGTACTTC TRBD2 TRBJ2-5 - TRBV3-1
CASSFTYRDYEQYF TGTGCCAGCAGTTTTACTTACAGGGACTACGAGCAGTACTTC - TRBJ2-7 many TRBV12-3/TRBV12-4
CASSGGHLSNQPQHF TGTGCCAGTAGTGGTGGCCACCTTAGCAATCAGCCCCAGCATTTT - TRBJ1-5 many TRBV19
CASSLGGQGFYEQYF TGCGCCAGCAGCTTGGGGGGACAGGGGTTTTACGAGCAGTACTTC TRBD1 TRBJ2-7 - TRBV5-1
CASSYRALPPNTEAFF TGTGCCAGCAGTTACAGGGCCCTCCCCCCCAACACTGAAGCTTTCTTT - TRBJ1-1 many TRBV28
CSARVQTYEQYF TGCAGTGCTAGAGTACAGACCTACGAGCAGTACTTC - TRBJ2-7 many TRBV20-1
CASSQLGTSTVETQYF TGTGCCAGCAGCCAGCTCGGGACTAGCACCGTCGAGACCCAGTACTTC TRBD2 TRBJ2-5 many TRBV14
CASSSGPITGELFF TGTGCCAGCAGTTCGGGACCTATCACCGGGGAGCTGTTTTTT - TRBJ2-2 many TRBV6-4
CASSQDGTGGGYGTEAFF TGCGCCAGCAGCCAAGATGGGACAGGTGGAGGGTACGGCACTGAAGCTTTCTTT TRBD1 TRBJ1-1 many TRBV4-1